Listed below are T cell receptor beta chains from one sample, sequenced in a study of control samples from healthy donors and cancer patients. Sequencing used immunoSEQ multiplex PCR; TCRdb keeps in-frame clones, though not all of them. The sample includes some 65,000 clones, roughly 84% of them seen just once. Material: PBMCs. These receptor sequences come from a woman between 45 and 60 years old with lung cancer. CDR3s include the opening cysteine and the closing phenylalanine or tryptophan. A D gene is named only where the DNA matches it firmly. Size is omitted from some rows. Given values are once, few, many or a class for expanded clones.

D gene,CDR3 length,V gene,clone size,J gene,CDR3 DNA,CDR3 protein
.,18,TRBV4-2,once,TRBJ1-4,TGTGCCAGCAGCCAAGATGCTAAGGGGGTTAGACAATCCGAAAAACTGTTTTTT,CASSQDAKGVRQSEKLFF
.,14,TRBV19,.,TRBJ1-2,TGTGCCAGTAGAACCTCAGGGGACCCCTATGGCTACACCTTC,CASRTSGDPYGYTF
.,14,TRBV5-1,.,TRBJ2-7,TGCGCCAGCAGCTCTTTAGGACATACCTACGAGCAGTACTTC,CASSSLGHTYEQYF
TRBD1,16,TRBV5-6,.,TRBJ2-2,TGTGCCAGCAGCTTTGACAGGGGGAGTCGCACCGGGGAGCTGTTTTTT,CASSFDRGSRTGELFF
.,14,TRBV6-5,few,TRBJ2-2,TGTGCCAGCGTGCCGGAAGCGAGGGCCGGGGAGCTGTTTTTT,CASVPEARAGELFF
.,13,TRBV2,.,TRBJ1-5,TGTGCCAGCATGAGGGAACGCAATCAGCCCCAGCATTTT,CASMRERNQPQHF
TRBD1,16,TRBV19,.,TRBJ1-2,TGTGCCAGTAGTGCGGGACAGCTCAGTTCCGTCTATGGCTACACCTTC,CASSAGQLSSVYGYTF
TRBD1,16,TRBV4-3,.,TRBJ1-6,TGCGCCAGCAGCCAAGAGGACAGGGGGAGGGTTTCACCCCTCCACTTT,CASSQEDRGRVSPLHF
TRBD1,13,TRBV12-3/TRBV12-4,.,TRBJ2-1,TGTGCCAGCAGTTGGACAGGGGTAAATGAGCAGTTCTTC,CASSWTGVNEQFF
TRBD1,14,TRBV15,.,TRBJ1-2,TGTGCCACCAGCAGAGGGGACAGGGTCTATGGCTACACCTTC,CATSRGDRVYGYTF
.,11,TRBV27,.,TRBJ2-3,TGTGCCAGCAGTGCCACAGATACGCAGTATTTT,CASSATDTQYF
TRBD1,17,TRBV6-2/TRBV6-3,once,TRBJ2-7,TGTGCCAGCAGTTACACCAACTTTAATGGACAGGCCTACGAGCAGTACTTC,CASSYTNFNGQAYEQYF
.,15,TRBV28,.,TRBJ2-7,TGTGCCAGCAGTTTAACCCCACAGCGAGGCTACGAGCAGTACTTC,CASSLTPQRGYEQYF
.,16,TRBV10-3,.,TRBJ1-6,TGTGCCATCAGTGAGCGCCCCAGGGGTGGTAATTCACCCCTCCACTTT,CAISERPRGGNSPLHF
.,16,TRBV7-6,.,TRBJ2-7,TGTGCCAGCAGCTCCGGAGGAGAGGACGGAGCCTACGAGCAGTACTTC,CASSSGGEDGAYEQYF
.,13,TRBV30,.,TRBJ1-6,TGTGCCTGGACAACAGGGTTTTCTTCACCCCTCCACTTT,CAWTTGFSSPLHF
.,15,TRBV5-4,few,TRBJ2-3,TGTGCCAGCAGCTTGGATACAGGGCTAGGAGATACGCAGTATTTT,CASSLDTGLGDTQYF
TRBD1,18,TRBV11-2,.,TRBJ1-1,TGTGCCAGCAGCTTAGATGCAGACAGGGGGGTCATGAACACTGAAGCTTTCTTT,CASSLDADRGVMNTEAFF
.,12,TRBV2,once,TRBJ2-5,TGTGCCAGCAGTGCCTTGCAAGAGACCCAGTACTTC,CASSALQETQYF
TRBD1,15,TRBV18,.,TRBJ1-5,TGTGCCAGCTCGGGACAGGGCCATAGCAATCAGCCCCAGCATTTT,CASSGQGHSNQPQHF
.,16,TRBV7-3,.,TRBJ1-1,TGTGCCAGCAGCTTAAACCCTTACAGGGCGAACACTGAAGCTTTCTTT,CASSLNPYRANTEAFF
.,16,TRBV19,.,TRBJ1-2,TGTGCCAGTAGTCCTTTAACCGGGCGAATCGACTATGGCTACACCTTC,CASSPLTGRIDYGYTF
TRBD1,15,TRBV10-3,.,TRBJ2-1,TGTGCCACTCTTCCACAGGGGAACTCCTACAATGAGCAGTTCTTC,CATLPQGNSYNEQFF
.,16,TRBV2,.,TRBJ1-2,TGTGCCAGCAGTGAAGCAGCGGGACGGACCGACTATGGCTACACCTTC,CASSEAAGRTDYGYTF
.,11,TRBV6-5,.,TRBJ1-1,TGTGCCAGCAGACTGAACACTGAAGCTTTCTTT,CASRLNTEAFF
TRBD1,16,TRBV5-1,.,TRBJ1-2,TGCGCCAGCAGCTTCGGGACAGGGAGTCCCAACTATGGCTACACCTTC,CASSFGTGSPNYGYTF
.,14,TRBV7-3,.,TRBJ2-3,TGTGCCAGCAGCTTAAGTGTGCTCCCGGATACGCAGTATTTT,CASSLSVLPDTQYF
TRBD1,16,TRBV9,once,TRBJ1-2,TGTGCCAGCAGCGCCCGAGTTGCGGGACAGACGGACGGCTACACCTTC,CASSARVAGQTDGYTF
.,15,TRBV7-2,.,TRBJ1-1,TGTGCCAGCAGCTTTTTTGGAGGGACGAACACTGAAGCTTTCTTT,CASSFFGGTNTEAFF
.,16,TRBV19,.,TRBJ2-2,TGTGCCAGTAAGAATTGGGGCGACGCGAACACCGGGGAGCTGTTTTTT,CASKNWGDANTGELFF
.,14,TRBV6-4,.,TRBJ2-2,TGTGCCAGCAGTTTAAGAGGAAACACCGGGGAGCTGTTTTTT,CASSLRGNTGELFF
TRBD2,14,TRBV6-5,once,TRBJ2-2,TGTGCCAGCAAGCGGGGGGAGAACACCGGGGAGCTGTTTTTT,CASKRGENTGELFF
.,13,TRBV7-2,.,TRBJ2-7,TGTGCCAGCAGCGTAGTGGGCTCCTACGAGCAGTACTTC,CASSVVGSYEQYF
.,13,TRBV7-2,once,TRBJ1-1,TGTGCCAGCAGCTTATCGGAGAGGACTGAAGCTTTCTTT,CASSLSERTEAFF
.,16,TRBV29-1,.,TRBJ2-1,TGCAGCGTTGAGGCCCGTTTGGTATCCTTTTACAATGAGCAGTTCTTC,CSVEARLVSFYNEQFF
.,15,TRBV15,.,TRBJ2-7,TGTGCCACCAGCAGAGATGGGGGCGTCACCTACGAGCAGTACTTC,CATSRDGGVTYEQYF
.,15,TRBV5-4,once,TRBJ2-3,TGTGCCAGCAGCGCGGACCCGCCAAGCACAGATACGCAGTATTTT,CASSADPPSTDTQYF
TRBD2,18,TRBV4-2,.,TRBJ2-3,TGTGCCAGCAGCCAAGGGCCTAGCGGGGGGGTGGCTGCAGATACGCAGTATTTT,CASSQGPSGGVAADTQYF
.,13,TRBV7-8,.,TRBJ1-2,TGTGCCAGCAGCTCGGACATAAACTATGGCTACACCTTC,CASSSDINYGYTF
TRBD1,14,TRBV4-3,.,TRBJ1-6,TGCGCCAGCAGCCAAGTAACAGGGGTCTCACCCCTCCACTTT,CASSQVTGVSPLHF
TRBD2,16,TRBV24-1,.,TRBJ2-1,TGTGCCACCAGTGATTTTGCGGGGGTAGATTCGGGTGAGCAGTTCTTC,CATSDFAGVDSGEQFF
.,14,TRBV30,.,TRBJ1-2,TGTGCCTGGAGTGTAGGGCGGGGCGGCTATGGCTACACCTTC,CAWSVGRGGYGYTF
.,14,TRBV3-1/TRBV3-2,.,TRBJ2-3,TGTGCCAGCAGCCAAGGCGGAGGCACAGATACGCAGTATTTT,CASSQGGGTDTQYF
.,14,TRBV12-5,.,TRBJ2-1,TGTGCTAGTGGTCCAAATAACCTCTACAATGAGCAGTTCTTC,CASGPNNLYNEQFF
TRBD2,11,TRBV20-1,.,TRBJ2-1,TGCAGTGCTCCGCGGGGGGGCCAGGAGTTCTTC,CSAPRGGQEFF
.,15,TRBV19,.,TRBJ1-1,TGTGCCAGTAGTAGAGACAGAGACTGGAACACTGAAGCTTTCTTT,CASSRDRDWNTEAFF
TRBD1,15,TRBV10-3,.,TRBJ1-1,TGTGCCATCAGGGAACCACGACAGGGGTTGACTGAAGCTTTCTTT,CAIREPRQGLTEAFF